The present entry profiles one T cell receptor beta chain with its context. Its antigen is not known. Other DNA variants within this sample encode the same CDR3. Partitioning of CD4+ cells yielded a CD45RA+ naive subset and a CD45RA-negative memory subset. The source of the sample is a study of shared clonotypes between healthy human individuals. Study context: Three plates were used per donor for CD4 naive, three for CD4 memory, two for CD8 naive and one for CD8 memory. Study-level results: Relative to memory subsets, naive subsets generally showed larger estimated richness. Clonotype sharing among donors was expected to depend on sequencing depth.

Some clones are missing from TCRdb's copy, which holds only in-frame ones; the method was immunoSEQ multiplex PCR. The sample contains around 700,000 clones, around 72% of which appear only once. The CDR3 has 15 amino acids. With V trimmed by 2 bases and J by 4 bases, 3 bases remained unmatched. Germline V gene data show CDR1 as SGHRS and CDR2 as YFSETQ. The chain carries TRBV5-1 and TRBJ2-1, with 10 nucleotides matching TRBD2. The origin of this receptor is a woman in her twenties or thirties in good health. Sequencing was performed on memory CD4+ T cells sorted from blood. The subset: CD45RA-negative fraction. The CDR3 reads CASSFSLAGYNEQFF. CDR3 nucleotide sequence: TGCGCCAGCAGCTTCTCACTAGCGGGATACAATGAGCAGTTCTTC.